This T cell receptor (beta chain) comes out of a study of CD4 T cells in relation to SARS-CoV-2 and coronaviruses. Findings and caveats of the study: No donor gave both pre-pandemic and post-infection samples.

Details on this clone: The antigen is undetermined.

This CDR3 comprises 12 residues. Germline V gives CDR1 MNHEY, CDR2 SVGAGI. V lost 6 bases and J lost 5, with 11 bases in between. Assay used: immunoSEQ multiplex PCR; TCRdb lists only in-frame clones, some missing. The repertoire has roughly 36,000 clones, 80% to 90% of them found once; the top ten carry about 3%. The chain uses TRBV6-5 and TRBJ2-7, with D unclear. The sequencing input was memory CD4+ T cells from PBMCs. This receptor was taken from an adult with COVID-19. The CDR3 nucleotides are TGTGCCAGCAGCAGGTCTCTACACGAGCAGTACTTC. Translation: CASSRSLHEQYF.